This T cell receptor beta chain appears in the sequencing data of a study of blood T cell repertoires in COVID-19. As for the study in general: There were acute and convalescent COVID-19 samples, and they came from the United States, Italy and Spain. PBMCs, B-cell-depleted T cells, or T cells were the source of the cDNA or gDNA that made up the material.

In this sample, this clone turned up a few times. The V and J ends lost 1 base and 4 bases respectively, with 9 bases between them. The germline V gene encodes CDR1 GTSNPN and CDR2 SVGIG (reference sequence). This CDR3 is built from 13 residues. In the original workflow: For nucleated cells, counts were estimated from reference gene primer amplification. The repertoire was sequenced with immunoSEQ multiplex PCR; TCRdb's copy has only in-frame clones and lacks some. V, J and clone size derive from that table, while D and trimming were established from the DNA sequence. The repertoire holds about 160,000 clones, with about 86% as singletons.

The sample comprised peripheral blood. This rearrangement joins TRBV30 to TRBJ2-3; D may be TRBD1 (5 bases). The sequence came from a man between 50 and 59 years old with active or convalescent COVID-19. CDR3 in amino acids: CAWSGSGSDTQYF. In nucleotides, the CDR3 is TGTGCCTGGAGTGGCTCAGGGTCAGATACGCAGTATTTT.